This T cell receptor beta chain appears in the sequencing data of a study of CD8+ T cells in alopecia areata. Study observations and caveats: Besides other cells, scalp samples also yield sequences of resident alphabeta T cells from normal skin. More clonal than normal scalp was lesional scalp, particularly alopecia totalis/universalis.

In regard to this clone: The antigen is unknown.

cDNA serving as the sequencing template came from extracted, reverse transcribed RNA. The data were produced by immunoSEQ multiplex PCR, yet TCRdb's version contains in-frame clones alone and is incomplete. The table has 150,000 or so clones, approximately 60% seen once. The CDR3 has 14 residues. The V and J ends lost 7 bases and 3 bases respectively, with 15 bases between them. Germline assignment: CDR1 SNHLY and CDR2 FYNNEI. The chain couples TRBV2 to TRBJ1-1; a possible D gene is TRBD1 (5 bases). Material: CD4+ T cells sorted from blood. This TCR was sampled from a human donor in good health. For the CDR3, the DNA is TGTGCCAGCACCTTACAGGTATTTTACACTGAAGCTTTCTTT. Translated, it gives CASTLQVFYTEAFF. Filled out from reference TRBV2 and TRBJ1-1, the complete variable domain reads EPEVTQTPSHQVTQMGQEVILRCVPISNHLYFYWYRQILGQKVEFLVSFYNNEISEKSEIFDDQFSVERPDGSNFTLKIRSTKLEDSAMYFCASTLQVFYTEAFFGQGTRLTVV.